This T cell receptor beta chain was identified during a study of blood T cells in healthy people across ages. Study-wide points: Percentage of naive T cells showed a strong correlation with TCR beta diversity. It was held that diversity estimates obtained from one million T cells represented underestimates.

This clonotype was seen repeatedly, ten times or more. Its specificity is not known. The CDR3 has 13 residues. Germline V gene lookup returns CDR1 SGHRS and CDR2 YFSETQ. V was cut by 2 bases and J by 5 bases, with 10 bases left in between. PCR was performed a second time for roughly 6 to 12 cycles using a sample-barcoded 5' primer and a J-beta primer mix. Every sample returned 2.5 million or more CDR3-containing paired-end reads. TCRdb passed the 5' RACE reads through MiXCR, listing each CDR3 protein once. The sample shows 550,000 to 700,000 distinct CDR3 sequences, roughly a quarter of them seen only once.

This TCR came from a woman in her 70s in good health. The chain is built from TRBV5-1 and TRBJ2-5; the D gene is possibly TRBD1 (5 bases). The source material was blood. CDR3 nucleotide sequence: TGCGCCAGCAGCTTCCTGGGGCTGGAGACCCAGTACTTC. This translates into CASSFLGLETQYF.